Listed here are 29 T cell receptor beta chains from one sample, sequenced in a study of blood T cell repertoires in COVID-19. Here immunoSEQ multiplex PCR was the method, and the copy in TCRdb shows in-frame clones only, minus some. Of under 200,000 clones listed, 80% to 85% are singletons. Sequencing used peripheral blood. The receptors derive from a human donor with acute or convalescent COVID-19. The donor label of this sample is uncertain.

The chain has TRBV28 and TRBJ1-2, with a tentative D call TRBD1 (6 bases). The germline gives CDR1 MDHEN, CDR2 SYDVKM. Trimming took off 3 bases at V and 0 bases at J, with 11 bases between the two ends. This CDR3 has 15 residues. The CDR3 DNA reads as TGTGCCAGCAGTTTTTCCAGGGGCCCTAACTATGGCTACACCTTC. Its translation is CASSFSRGPNYGYTF.

In this sample, this clone turned up once. The CDR3 region is CASTPTGLQETQYF. CDR3 bases: TGTGCCAGTACCCCGACAGGGCTCCAAGAGACCCAGTACTTC. The chain employs TRBV19 and TRBJ2-5, with 7 bases aligning to TRBD1. V trimming: 7 bases; J trimming: 1 base; junction bases outside the gene matches: 6. The CDR3 runs 14 residues. Germline CDR1 is LNHDA and CDR2 is SQIVND (reference sequence).

The V call is TRBV11-2, the J call TRBJ2-1; TRBD1 aligns across 7 bases. The CDR3 extends over 14 amino acids. In germline, CDR1 is SGHAT, CDR2 FQNNGV. Unmatched junction bases numbered 7, after V lost 5 bases and J lost 6 bases. This CDR3 reads CASSVIQGSNEQFF. The CDR3 region has the DNA TGTGCCAGCAGCGTAATACAGGGGTCCAATGAGCAGTTCTTC.

The J gene is TRBJ2-5, the V gene TRBV5-4, with TRBD1 matching 8 bases. The ends lost 4 bases at V and 5 bases at J; junction bases unmatched: 7. This CDR3 is built from 14 residues. CDR1 is SGHNT and CDR2 is YYREEE in the germline V gene (reference sequence). Here the CDR3 reads CASSLDRGGETQYF. CDR3 bases: TGTGCCAGCAGCCTAGACAGGGGCGGGGAGACCCAGTACTTC.

The chain joins TRBV30 to TRBJ1-1; no reliable D call. Trimming cost V 5 bases and J 7 bases, with 11 bases left between them. CDR1 is GTSNPN, CDR2 SVGIG, per germline (reference sequence). This CDR3 region has 11 residues. CDR3 sequence (DNA): TGTGCCTGGTCCTCGAGAGTTGAAGCTTTCTTT. Protein sequence: CAWSSRVEAFF.

This chain uses TRBV30 with TRBJ2-2; 7 positions match TRBD1. V shed 8 bases, J shed 0 bases, and the junction held 3 bases outside the gene matches. Germline V gives CDR1 GTSNPN, CDR2 SVGIG (reference sequence). The CDR3 totals 13 residues. The chain's CDR3 is CAVGTANTGELFF. The CDR3 DNA sequence: TGTGCCGTCGGGACAGCGAACACCGGGGAGCTGTTTTTT.

The rearrangement uses TRBV13 and TRBJ1-1, with 9 bases identical to TRBD1. Germline assignment: CDR1 PRHDT and CDR2 FYEKMQ (reference sequence). J was trimmed by 0 bases and V by 5 bases; bases with no gene match: 7. The CDR3 loop spans 16 amino acids. This CDR3 reads CASSRRQGVMNTEAFF. For the CDR3, the DNA is TGTGCCAGCAGCCGCCGACAGGGGGTGATGAACACTGAAGCTTTCTTT.

The V and J genes are TRBV19 and TRBJ1-1, with D possibly TRBD1 on 5 matching bases. CDR3 length equals 15 residues. Germline CDR1 reads LNHDA; CDR2 reads SQIVND (reference sequence). The ends were cut back, 7 bases at V and 5 bases at J, with 20 bases in the middle. CDR3 region: CASNTIAGGRTEAFF. The CDR3 DNA sequence: TGTGCCAGTAACACGATTGCGGGGGGGAGAACTGAAGCTTTCTTT.

The V gene is TRBV19, the J gene TRBJ1-5; tentatively, D is TRBD1 (5 bases). The CDR3 extends over 15 amino acids. V was cut by 7 bases and J by 0 bases, with 13 bases left in between. The germline gives CDR1 LNHDA, CDR2 SQIVND (reference sequence). As DNA, the CDR3 is TGTGCCAGTAATCCGACAGCGCTTAGCAATCAGCCCCAGCATTTT. It encodes CASNPTALSNQPQHF.

In this sample, this clone turned up a few times. This chain links TRBV6-5 with TRBJ1-1; 7 bases are a match to TRBD1. This CDR3 has 13 residues. Germline CDR1 is MNHEY and CDR2 is SVGAGI. The trim removed 6 bases at V and 1 base at J, leaving 2 bases unmatched. The CDR3 sequence is CASSGTANTEAFF. CDR3 DNA sequence: TGTGCCAGCAGCGGGACAGCGAACACTGAAGCTTTCTTT.

The V gene is TRBV11-3, the J gene TRBJ2-7; 10 nucleotides match TRBD1. The trim removed 5 bases at V and 2 bases at J, leaving 3 bases unmatched. Germline lookup yields CDR1 SGHNT and CDR2 YENEEA. This CDR3 has 14 amino acids. CDR3 amino acids: CASSPGTGAYEQYF. CDR3 coding DNA: TGTGCCAGCAGCCCCGGGACAGGGGCCTACGAGCAGTACTTC.

V is TRBV3-1 (or the pseudogene TRBV3-2) and J is TRBJ2-7; 10 bases align to TRBD2. V gave up 1 base and J gave up 7 bases; unmatched junction bases: 1. Germline V gene lookup returns CDR1 LGHDT and CDR2 YNNKEL (reference sequence). The length of the CDR3 is 13 residues. The CDR3 sequence: CASSQVLAGEQYF. The CDR3 DNA reads as TGTGCCAGCAGCCAAGTACTAGCGGGGGAGCAGTACTTC.

The chain links TRBV5-1 to TRBJ2-5; tentatively, D is TRBD1 (6 bases). V was shortened by 2 bases and J by 2 bases, with 13 bases between the two germline ends. The CDR3 is made up of 15 amino acids. CDR1 and CDR2 (germline): SGHRS, YFSETQ. CDR3 region: CASSLGTGTQETQYF. CDR3 coding DNA: TGCGCCAGCAGCTTAGGAACAGGGACACAAGAGACCCAGTACTTC.

This chain joins TRBV5-1 and TRBJ2-7; the match to TRBD1 covers 8 bases. This CDR3 comprises 15 residues. V shed 0 bases, J shed 5 bases, and the junction held 7 bases outside the gene matches. Germline lookup yields CDR1 SGHRS and CDR2 YFSETQ. CDR3 DNA: TGCGCCAGCAGCTTGGAGGCGACAGGGGCTAACGAGCAGTACTTC. Protein sequence: CASSLEATGANEQYF.

This chain links TRBV7-3 with TRBJ1-1, with D uncertain. The V gene lost 2 bases and the J gene lost 1 base, with 8 bases spanning the gap. The CDR3 is 14 amino acids. CDR1 is SGHTA, CDR2 FQGTGA, per germline. DNA of the CDR3: TGTGCCAGCAGCTTAGAGTACGGGAACACTGAAGCTTTCTTT. It specifies CASSLEYGNTEAFF.

V gene TRBV3-1 (or the pseudogene TRBV3-2) combines with J gene TRBJ2-5; possible D gene TRBD2, 6 bases. Germline V gene data show CDR1 as LGHDT and CDR2 as YNNKEL (reference sequence). The V end lost 0 bases, the J end lost 8 bases, and 13 bases lay between the germline ends. The CDR3 extends over 14 amino acids. CDR3 sequence reads: CASSQDALANTQYF. The CDR3 DNA sequence: TGTGCCAGCAGCCAAGATGCCCTAGCGAACACCCAGTACTTC.

CDR3 nucleotide sequence: TGTGCCAGCTCACCGTTACTAGCGGGGGGCTACAATGAGCAGTTCTTC. As protein: CASSPLLAGGYNEQFF. The genes are TRBV18 and TRBJ2-1; 12 bases line up with TRBD2. Germline assignment: CDR1 KGHSH and CDR2 LQKENI. V lost 3 bases, J lost 3 bases, and 3 bases stayed unmatched. This CDR3 contains 16 residues.

This chain joins TRBV19 and TRBJ2-7, with no clear D. The CDR3 has 14 amino acids. V was shortened by 5 bases and J by 5 bases, with 16 bases between the two germline ends. Germline-derived CDR1 and CDR2 are LNHDA and SQIVND (reference sequence). The CDR3 DNA reads TGTGCCAGTAGTCAGCTTGATGGTCGGGACGAGCAGTACTTC. Amino acids: CASSQLDGRDEQYF. The full variable domain, completed using reference TRBV19 and TRBJ2-7, is DGGITQSPKYLFRKEGQNVTLSCEQNLNHDAMYWYRQDPGQGLRLIYYSQIVNDFQKGDIAEGYSVSREKKESFPLTVTSAQKNPTAFYLCASSQLDGRDEQYFGPGTRLTVT.

The chain has TRBV6-5 and TRBJ1-6; D possibly corresponds to TRBD1 (5 bases). The CDR3 is made up of 14 amino acids. Germline values: CDR1 MNHEY, CDR2 SVGAGI. V was pared by 8 bases and J by 6 bases, with 14 bases between. CDR3 sequence (DNA): TGTGCCAGCCACGCGGGACGGCGTAATTCACCCCTCCACTTT. Translated: CASHAGRRNSPLHF.

The chain links TRBV18 to TRBJ1-5; D is unclear. This CDR3 has 15 amino acids. Deletions cut 2 bases from V and 3 bases from J, with 11 bases between. Germline-derived CDR1 and CDR2 are KGHSH and LQKENI. CDR3 sequence: CASSPFEGNNQPQHF. CDR3 nucleotides: TGTGCCAGCTCACCATTTGAGGGTAACAATCAGCCCCAGCATTTT.

The CDR3: CASTPGQGRYEQYF. For the CDR3, the DNA is TGTGCCAGCACGCCGGGACAGGGGCGCTACGAGCAGTACTTC. The chain couples TRBV2 to TRBJ2-7, with 10 bases lining up with TRBD1. Germline V CDR1 and CDR2: SNHLY, FYNNEI. V lost 7 bases and J lost 3; bases outside the gene matches: 6. The CDR3 is 14 amino acids.

This clone was seen a few times. The V call is TRBV5-6, the J call TRBJ1-2; 7 nucleotides match TRBD1. J gave up 4 bases and V 0 bases, and 6 bases lay outside the gene matches. The CDR3 spans 15 residues. Per germline, CDR1 SGHDT and CDR2 YYEEEE. CDR3 sequence reads: CASSLGQGIGYGYTF. As DNA, the CDR3 is TGTGCCAGCAGCTTGGGACAGGGAATAGGCTATGGCTACACCTTC.

The chain uses TRBV5-4 and TRBJ2-3; D remains unclear. Per germline, CDR1 SGHNT and CDR2 YYREEE (reference sequence). Trimming stripped 1 base from V and 2 bases from J, with 8 bases between. The CDR3 consists of 14 residues. CDR3 loop: CASSLPLPTDTQYF. Written as DNA, the CDR3 is TGTGCCAGCAGCTTGCCGCTACCCACAGATACGCAGTATTTT.

J is TRBJ2-5 and V is TRBV3-1 (or the pseudogene TRBV3-2); possible D gene TRBD2, 6 bases. Deletions cut 3 bases from V and 4 bases from J, with 18 bases between. Germline loops: CDR1 LGHDT, CDR2 YNNKEL (reference sequence). This CDR3 has 16 residues. The CDR3 sequence is CASSHPLDGRGETQYF. The CDR3 nucleotides read TGTGCCAGCAGCCATCCCCTAGACGGGAGAGGAGAGACCCAGTACTTC.

This clone has just one count. The rearrangement uses TRBV28 and TRBJ2-1, with TRBD2 identical over 13 bases. CDR3 size: 15 residues. Germline CDR1 MDHEN, CDR2 SYDVKM. Trimming cost V 5 bases and J 6 bases; bases outside gene matches: 4. The CDR3 nucleotides are TGTGCCAGCAGTCGACTAGCGGGAGGTCTCAATGAGCAGTTCTTC. This gives the protein CASSRLAGGLNEQFF.

The chain links TRBV3-1 (or the pseudogene TRBV3-2) to TRBJ2-5; possible D gene TRBD2, 5 bases. V was clipped by 1 base and J by 5 bases, with 8 bases between them. This CDR3 region has 13 residues. The germline gives CDR1 LGHDT, CDR2 YNNKEL (reference sequence). The CDR3 is CASSQGRSETQYF. In nucleotides, the CDR3 is TGTGCCAGCAGCCAAGGGAGGAGTGAGACCCAGTACTTC.

The chain joins TRBV7-9 to TRBJ2-5, with TRBD1 identical over 8 bases. Germline CDR1 SEHNR, CDR2 FQNEAQ (reference sequence). The CDR3 sequence is 15 residues long. V lost 5 bases and J lost 2; bases outside the gene matches: 7. The CDR3 spells CASSIGQGEQETQYF. Written as DNA, the CDR3 is TGTGCCAGCAGCATCGGACAGGGTGAACAAGAGACCCAGTACTTC.

This rearrangement joins TRBV18 to TRBJ2-3; weak D call: TRBD2 (5 bases). The V and J ends lost 0 bases and 6 bases respectively, with 13 bases between them. The CDR3 sequence is 15 residues long. Looked up from germline, CDR1 is KGHSH and CDR2 is LQKENI. The CDR3 DNA reads as TGTGCCAGCTCACCACCGACGGGCGGGCTGGATACGCAGTATTTT. Its translation: CASSPPTGGLDTQYF.

The gene calls are TRBV7-6 and TRBJ2-3; 9 bases align to TRBD1. The CDR3 has 15 amino acids. CDR1 SGHVS and CDR2 FNYEAQ come from the germline V gene. V was pared by 2 bases and J by 1 base, with 1 base of the junction left unmatched. Here the CDR3 reads CASSLRTGGTDTQYF. The CDR3 nucleotides are TGTGCCAGCAGCTTACGGACAGGGGGCACAGATACGCAGTATTTT.